The table lists the clone carrying this T cell receptor beta chain with a few counts. This sample was taken from a study of cytomegalovirus exposure and HLA in healthy donors. The CDR3 spans 13 residues. V lost 0 bases to trimming and J lost 0 bases, with 4 bases between them. Germline-derived CDR1 and CDR2 are SGHRS and YFSETQ. Donors counted as nominally healthy when sampled, yet unrecorded immune exposures were likely. Primers included in the PCR were 60 Vbeta and 13 Jbeta primers. TCRdb keeps only in-frame clones here, not all; method: immunoSEQ multiplex PCR. The repertoire consists of 100,000 or so clones, with about 13% occurring once and the leading ten covering approximately 15%.

J is TRBJ2-7 and V is TRBV5-1; D is ambiguous. This clonotype originated in a man aged 35 to 55 in good health and CMV-seropositive. The sequenced sample consisted of PBMCs. The CDR3 protein is CASSLDNSYEQYF. The CDR3 bases are TGCGCCAGCAGCTTGGACAACTCCTACGAGCAGTACTTC.